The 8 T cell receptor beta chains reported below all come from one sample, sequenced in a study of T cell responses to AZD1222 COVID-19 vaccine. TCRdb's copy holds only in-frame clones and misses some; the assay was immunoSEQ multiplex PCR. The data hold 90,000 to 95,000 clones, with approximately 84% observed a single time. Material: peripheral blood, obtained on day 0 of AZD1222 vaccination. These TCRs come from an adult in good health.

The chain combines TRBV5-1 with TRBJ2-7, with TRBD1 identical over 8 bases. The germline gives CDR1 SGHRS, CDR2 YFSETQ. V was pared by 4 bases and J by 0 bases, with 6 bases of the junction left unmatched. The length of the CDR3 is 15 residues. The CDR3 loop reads CASSLGQVVSYEQYF. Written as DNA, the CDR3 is TGCGCCAGCAGCCTGGGACAGGTGGTCTCCTACGAGCAGTACTTC. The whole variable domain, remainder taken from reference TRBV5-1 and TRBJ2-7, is KAGVTQTPRYLIKTRGQQVTLSCSPISGHRSVSWYQQTPGQGLQFLFEYFSETQRNKGNFPGRFSGRQFSNSRSEMNVSTLELGDSALYLCASSLGQVVSYEQYFGPGTRLTVT.

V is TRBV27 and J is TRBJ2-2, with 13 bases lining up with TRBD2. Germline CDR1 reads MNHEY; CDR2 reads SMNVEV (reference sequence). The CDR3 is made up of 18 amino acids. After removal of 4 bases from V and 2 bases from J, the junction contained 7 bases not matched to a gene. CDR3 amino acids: CASSSAPGLAGNTGELFF. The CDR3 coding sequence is TGTGCCAGCAGTTCCGCCCCGGGACTAGCGGGAAACACCGGGGAGCTGTTTTTT.

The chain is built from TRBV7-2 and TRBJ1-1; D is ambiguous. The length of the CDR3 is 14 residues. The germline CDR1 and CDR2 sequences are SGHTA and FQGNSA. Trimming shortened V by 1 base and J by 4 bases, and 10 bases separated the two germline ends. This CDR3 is CASSLVKGGTEAFF. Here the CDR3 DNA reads TGTGCCAGCAGCTTAGTGAAGGGTGGCACTGAAGCTTTCTTT.

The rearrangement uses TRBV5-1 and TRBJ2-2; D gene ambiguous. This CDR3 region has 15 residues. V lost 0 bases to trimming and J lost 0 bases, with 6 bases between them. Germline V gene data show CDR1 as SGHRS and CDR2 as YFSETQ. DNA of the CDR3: TGCGCCAGCAGCTTGGATCGTGCGAACACCGGGGAGCTGTTTTTT. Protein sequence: CASSLDRANTGELFF.

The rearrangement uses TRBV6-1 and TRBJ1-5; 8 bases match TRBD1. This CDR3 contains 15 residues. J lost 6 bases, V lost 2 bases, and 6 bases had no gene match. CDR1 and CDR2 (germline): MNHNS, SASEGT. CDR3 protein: CASSEQGASGQPQHF. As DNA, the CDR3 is TGTGCCAGCAGTGAACAGGGGGCTTCTGGTCAGCCCCAGCATTTT.

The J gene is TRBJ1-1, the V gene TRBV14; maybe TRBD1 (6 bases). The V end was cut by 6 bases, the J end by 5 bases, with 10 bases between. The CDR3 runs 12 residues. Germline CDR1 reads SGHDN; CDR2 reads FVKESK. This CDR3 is CASRTRGTEAFF. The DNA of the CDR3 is TGTGCCAGCAGAACAAGGGGGACTGAAGCTTTCTTT.

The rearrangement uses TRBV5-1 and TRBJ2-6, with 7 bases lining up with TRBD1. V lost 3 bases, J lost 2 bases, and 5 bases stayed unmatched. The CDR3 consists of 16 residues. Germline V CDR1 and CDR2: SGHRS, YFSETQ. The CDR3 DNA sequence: TGCGCCAGCAGCTCAAAGACAGGGCCTGGGGCCAACGTCCTGACTTTC. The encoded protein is CASSSKTGPGANVLTF.

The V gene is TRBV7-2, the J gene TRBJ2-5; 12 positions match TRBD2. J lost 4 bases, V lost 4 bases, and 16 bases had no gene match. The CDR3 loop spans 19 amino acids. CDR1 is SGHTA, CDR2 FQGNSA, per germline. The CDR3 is CASSSGGLAGGPLGETQYF. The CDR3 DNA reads TGTGCCAGCAGCTCGGGCGGGCTAGCGGGAGGGCCCTTGGGAGAGACCCAGTACTTC.